Each of the 9 T cell receptor beta chains below was sequenced from the same sample in a study of shared clonotypes between healthy human individuals. The protocol was immunoSEQ multiplex PCR, while the TCRdb copy is restricted to in-frame clones and leaves out a portion. The sample records about 2.4 million clones, approximately 93% being singletons. Material for sequencing was naive CD4+ T cells from PBMCs. Specified subset: CD45RA+ positively selected. These TCRs come from a man aged 18 to 30 in good health. Some clones in this sample may be carry-over from other donors' samples.

Details on this clone: This CDR3 is also generated by other DNA sequences in the sample. CDR3 residues: CASSLTTGGTEAFF. CDR3 sequence (DNA): TGTGCCAGCAGCTTAACAACAGGGGGCACTGAAGCTTTCTTT. The chain uses TRBV7-9 and TRBJ1-1, with 8 bases lining up with TRBD1. Per the germline V gene, CDR1 is SEHNR and CDR2 is FQNEAQ (reference sequence). CDR3 length: 14 amino acids. V trimming: 2 bases; J trimming: 4 bases; junction bases outside the gene matches: 3.

Here the CDR3 reads CASTRDSGANVLTF. The CDR3 bases are TGTGCCAGCACTCGGGACTCTGGGGCCAACGTCCTGACTTTC. V is TRBV6-6 and J is TRBJ2-6, with D possibly matching TRBD2 (5 bases). This CDR3 region has 14 residues. The germline V gene has CDR1 MNHNY and CDR2 SVGAGI (reference sequence). V shed 7 bases and J shed 0 bases, with 7 bases lying between them.

Turning to this clone: This sample includes further DNA sequences coding for the same CDR3. The chain employs TRBV10-3 and TRBJ1-3; perhaps TRBD1 as D (5 bases). The V and J ends lost 6 bases and 2 bases respectively, with 11 bases between them. Germline CDR1 and CDR2: ENHRY and SYGVKD. CDR3 size: 14 residues. The CDR3 loop reads CAIRAGLTGNTIYF. CDR3 nucleotides: TGTGCCATCAGAGCAGGGCTCACTGGAAACACCATATATTTT.

The V call is TRBV11-2, the J call TRBJ2-7; D is unclear. CDR1 SGHAT and CDR2 FQNNGV come from the germline V gene. V lost 0 bases and J lost 0, with 9 bases in between. This CDR3 has 15 amino acids. CDR3 bases: TGTGCCAGCAGCTTAGATCAGGTATCCTCCTACGAGCAGTACTTC. Translation: CASSLDQVSSYEQYF.

The genes are TRBV27 and TRBJ1-1, with D perhaps TRBD1 (5 bases). This CDR3 spans 14 amino acids. Trimming pared 3 bases from V and 5 bases from J, leaving 13 bases between. The germline CDR1 and CDR2 sequences are MNHEY and SMNVEV (reference sequence). The CDR3 sequence is CASSLLRPGTEAFF. The CDR3 DNA sequence: TGTGCCAGCAGTTTGCTTCGCCCAGGGACTGAAGCTTTCTTT.

J is TRBJ2-7 and V is TRBV2; 11 bases line up with TRBD1. V lost 6 bases to trimming and J lost 4 bases; unmatched junction nucleotides: 8. CDR1 and CDR2 (germline): SNHLY, FYNNEI. This CDR3 is 15 amino acids long. CDR3 region: CASSSTGQGVYEQYF. Here the CDR3 DNA reads TGTGCCAGCAGCTCAACGGGACAGGGGGTTTACGAGCAGTACTTC.

The V gene is TRBV6-6, the J gene TRBJ2-2; tentatively, D is TRBD2 (6 bases). Germline CDR1 and CDR2: MNHNY and SVGAGI (reference sequence). The CDR3 is 14 amino acids. V dropped 7 bases and J dropped 4 bases, with 13 bases sitting between them. This chain's CDR3 is CASTPRGGTGELFF. CDR3 DNA sequence: TGTGCCAGCACGCCCCGGGGAGGCACCGGGGAGCTGTTTTTT.

This clone was found once. The gene calls are TRBV25-1 and TRBJ2-2; D uncertain. V was pared by 4 bases and J by 3 bases, with 18 bases between. CDR1 and CDR2 from the germline V gene are MGHDK and SYGVNS. The CDR3 loop spans 17 amino acids. CDR3 residues: CASSAPSGGSYTGELFF. The CDR3 DNA reads as TGTGCCAGCAGTGCCCCCTCGGGCGGATCCTACACCGGGGAGCTGTTTTTT. Variable domain in full (rest from reference TRBV25-1 and TRBJ2-2): EADIYQTPRYLVIGTGKKITLECSQTMGHDKMYWYQQDPGMELHLIHYSYGVNSTEKGDLSSESTVSRIRTEHFPLTLESARPSHTSQYLCASSAPSGGSYTGELFFGEGSRLTVL.

This rearrangement joins TRBV6-5 to TRBJ1-4, with D perhaps matching TRBD1 (5 bases). Trimming pared 0 bases from V and 8 bases from J, leaving 16 bases between. CDR1 and CDR2 from the germline V gene are MNHEY and SVGAGI. The CDR3 contains 16 residues. Written as DNA, the CDR3 is TGTGCCAGCAGTTACTCGTACTACCAGGGTAGGGAAAAACTGTTTTTT. Protein sequence: CASSYSYYQGREKLFF.